This T cell receptor (beta chain) is from a study of OX40 agonist ivuxolimab in advanced cancers. On the study more broadly: Ivuxolimab, which patients received intravenously every 2 weeks, was dosed at 0.01 to 10 mg/kg. Three individuals attained partial responses, comprising one hepatocellular carcinoma case and two cutaneous melanoma cases.

This CDR3 has 14 amino acids. CDR1 and CDR2 from the germline V gene are LNHDA and SQIVND (reference sequence). The V segment lost 4 bases and the J segment 7 bases; nucleotides outside the gene matches: 8. Method: immunoSEQ multiplex PCR; TCRdb's copy keeps in-frame clones and lacks some. The table lists 90,000 to 100,000 clones, approximately 89% of them singletons. With baseline, cycle 4 day 1, and cycle 7 day 1 as timepoints, blood was sampled. The specimen was CD4+ or CD8+ T cells sorted from blood, collected in a trial of the OX40 agonist ivuxolimab. The V call is TRBV19, the J call TRBJ1-2, with 8 bases identical to TRBD1. This TCR derives from an adult with an advanced solid tumor such as melanoma, head and neck, liver or kidney cancer. Here the CDR3 reads CASSTGTGASGYTF. CDR3 bases: TGTGCCAGTAGTACCGGGACAGGAGCTTCTGGCTACACCTTC.